The clone carrying this T cell receptor beta chain showed up many times. Its antigen is not known. This entry is derived from a study of T cells after yellow fever vaccination. Trimming pared 3 bases from V and 3 bases from J, leaving 7 bases between. CDR1 is MNHNS and CDR2 is SASEGT in the germline V gene. The CDR3 consists of 13 residues. TCRdb fed the 5' RACE reads into MiXCR, producing one record per CDR3 protein. The sample carries under 200,000 distinct CDR3 sequences, more than 5.5% recorded once. Study conclusions and caveats: A weaker secondary response peaked on day 5, the primary on day 15. Booster sampling recovered most clones from primary vaccination (about 97% CD4, approximately 90% CD8). FACS-sorted repertoires could harbor abundant contaminating bulk-population clonotypes.

The input for sequencing was CD4+ T cells sorted from PBMCs, taken 5 to 6 days after the first yellow fever vaccination. This TCR was sampled from a man between 18 and 35 years old who received the YFV17D yellow fever vaccine. This chain uses TRBV6-1 with TRBJ2-3; D is perhaps TRBD2 (5 bases). CDR3 sequence (DNA): TGTGCCAGCAGTGACCCGGGAACAGATACGCAGTATTTT. This sequence encodes CASSDPGTDTQYF.